Listed below are T cell receptor beta chains from one sample, sequenced in a study of type 1 regulatory T cells. Antigen specificity for these receptors is unknown. MiXCR was run by TCRdb on the reads, yielding one entry per CDR3 protein. The sample lists tens of thousands of distinct CDR3 sequences; over 55% were seen once. The specimen sequenced was cultured T cells, either the whole culture or a sorted T cell fraction (not recorded which). The source is a human donor in good health. The CDR3 runs from the conserved cysteine through the conserved F or W. A D gene is named only where the DNA matches it firmly.

J gene: TRBJ2-1
V gene: TRBV5-1
D gene: .
CDR3 protein: CASSSLSRERGEQFF

J gene: TRBJ2-2
V gene: TRBV5-1
D gene: .
CDR3 protein: CASSTGTSNTGELFF

J gene: TRBJ2-2
V gene: TRBV6-2/TRBV6-3
D gene: TRBD2
CDR3 protein: CASSYSGTRYPGELFF

J gene: TRBJ1-2
V gene: TRBV3-1
D gene: TRBD1
CDR3 protein: CASSQEGLRDRGLGGYTF

J gene: TRBJ1-2
V gene: TRBV7-9
D gene: .
CDR3 protein: CASGNSAEGGYTF

J gene: TRBJ2-7
V gene: TRBV6-2/TRBV6-3
D gene: .
CDR3 protein: CASRLSRVSNYEQYF

J gene: TRBJ1-5
V gene: TRBV7-8
D gene: .
CDR3 protein: CASSHSNQPQHF

J gene: TRBJ2-7
V gene: TRBV4-1
D gene: .
CDR3 protein: CASRPLGGEQYF

J gene: TRBJ1-6
V gene: TRBV7-8
D gene: TRBD1
CDR3 protein: CASSFGQGEDSSLHF

J gene: TRBJ2-2
V gene: TRBV7-2
D gene: .
CDR3 protein: CASSLQGPGAGELFF

J gene: TRBJ1-1
V gene: TRBV10-3
D gene: TRBD1
CDR3 protein: CAISESRGQGVEAFF

J gene: TRBJ1-2
V gene: TRBV7-9
D gene: .
CDR3 protein: CASSSVSLYGYTF

J gene: TRBJ1-1
V gene: TRBV7-9
D gene: .
CDR3 protein: CASSLLAGIATEAFF

J gene: TRBJ2-1
V gene: TRBV9
D gene: .
CDR3 protein: CASSGIPGYAEQFF

J gene: TRBJ1-3
V gene: TRBV2
D gene: TRBD1
CDR3 protein: CASSDRDRGGNTIYF

J gene: TRBJ2-1
V gene: TRBV18
D gene: .
CDR3 protein: CASSPPGLVLYNEQFF

J gene: TRBJ2-5
V gene: TRBV12-3/TRBV12-4
D gene: TRBD1
CDR3 protein: CATGTAPQETQYF